The rows below give T cell receptor beta chains drawn from one sample of a study of immune heterogeneity within non-small cell lung tumors. MiXCR, run by TCRdb on the multiplex PCR reads, gives a single entry per CDR3 protein. Of 4,200 or so distinct CDR3 sequences listed, 20% to 25% are singletons. The sequenced sample was lung tumor tissue. The origin of the receptors is a man in his 60s with non-small cell lung cancer. Each CDR3 is given with its conserved first and last residue. Fields, in order: clone size, D gene, J gene, V gene, CDR3 length, CDR3 DNA, CDR3 protein. A D gene is named only where the DNA matches it firmly. The size field is filled for only some rows; it gives once, few, many or a size class.

clone_size: -
d_call: -
j_call: TRBJ2-3
v_call: TRBV30
cdr3_length: 16
cdr3_nt: TGTGCCTGGAGTGTTCTACCTAGTTGGTCAACAGATACGCAGTATTTT
cdr3_aa: CAWSVLPSWSTDTQYF

clone_size: -
d_call: -
j_call: TRBJ2-5
v_call: TRBV18
cdr3_length: 14
cdr3_nt: TGTGCCAGCTCACCAGCCGGGAGCCAAGAGACCCAGTACTTC
cdr3_aa: CASSPAGSQETQYF

clone_size: -
d_call: TRBD1
j_call: TRBJ2-2
v_call: TRBV6-4
cdr3_length: 14
cdr3_nt: TGTGCCAGCGAAAGGGACAGCCACACCGGGGAGCTGTTTTTT
cdr3_aa: CASERDSHTGELFF

clone_size: few
d_call: -
j_call: TRBJ2-7
v_call: TRBV7-3
cdr3_length: 14
cdr3_nt: TGTGCCAGCAGCTTAACGGCCAACTCCTACGAGCAGTACTTC
cdr3_aa: CASSLTANSYEQYF

clone_size: medium-sized
d_call: TRBD2
j_call: TRBJ2-1
v_call: TRBV11-3
cdr3_length: 16
cdr3_nt: TGTGCCAGCAGCTTAGGGACTAGCGGGGTCTTCAATGAGCAGTTCTTC
cdr3_aa: CASSLGTSGVFNEQFF

clone_size: few
d_call: -
j_call: TRBJ1-2
v_call: TRBV18
cdr3_length: 13
cdr3_nt: TGTGCCAGCTCCAACGACGTTGGAGGTGGCTACACCTTC
cdr3_aa: CASSNDVGGGYTF

clone_size: -
d_call: -
j_call: TRBJ2-1
v_call: TRBV18
cdr3_length: 13
cdr3_nt: TGTGCCAGCTCACCCGGACAGTCCCTTGAGCAGTTCTTC
cdr3_aa: CASSPGQSLEQFF

clone_size: -
d_call: -
j_call: TRBJ2-3
v_call: TRBV7-3
cdr3_length: 13
cdr3_nt: TGTGCCAGCAGCCCCTTGGCGACAGATACGCAGTATTTT
cdr3_aa: CASSPLATDTQYF

clone_size: -
d_call: -
j_call: TRBJ2-5
v_call: TRBV30
cdr3_length: 12
cdr3_nt: TGTGCCTGGAGTGCAATCGGGTGGACCCAGTACTTC
cdr3_aa: CAWSAIGWTQYF

clone_size: -
d_call: TRBD2
j_call: TRBJ2-7
v_call: TRBV20-1
cdr3_length: 17
cdr3_nt: TGCAGTGCTAGTCCAAGCGGGGGCAGGGCTATCTCCTACGAGCAGTACTTC
cdr3_aa: CSASPSGGRAISYEQYF

clone_size: -
d_call: -
j_call: TRBJ2-1
v_call: TRBV20-1
cdr3_length: 12
cdr3_nt: TGCAGTGCTAGTTCAGGTTTGGATGAGCAGTTCTTC
cdr3_aa: CSASSGLDEQFF

clone_size: medium-sized
d_call: TRBD2
j_call: TRBJ2-7
v_call: TRBV4-1
cdr3_length: 14
cdr3_nt: TGCGCCAGCAGCCAAGAAGCGGGAGACTACGAGCAGTACTTC
cdr3_aa: CASSQEAGDYEQYF

clone_size: few
d_call: TRBD1
j_call: TRBJ1-6
v_call: TRBV5-1
cdr3_length: 14
cdr3_nt: TGCGCCAGCAGCCAGGGACAGAATAATTCACCCCTCCACTTT
cdr3_aa: CASSQGQNNSPLHF

clone_size: medium-sized
d_call: -
j_call: TRBJ2-3
v_call: TRBV27
cdr3_length: 15
cdr3_nt: TGTGCCAGCAGTTTAACCAGGGGATACACAGATACGCAGTATTTT
cdr3_aa: CASSLTRGYTDTQYF

clone_size: -
d_call: -
j_call: TRBJ2-1
v_call: TRBV5-1
cdr3_length: 16
cdr3_nt: TGCGCCAGCAGTCGAGGACCGGGAGAATCCTACAATGAGCAGTTCTTC
cdr3_aa: CASSRGPGESYNEQFF

clone_size: few
d_call: -
j_call: TRBJ2-7
v_call: TRBV4-1
cdr3_length: 16
cdr3_nt: TGCGCCAGCAGCCAAAATTGGGGGGGGGGGGGCTCCGAGCAGTACTTC
cdr3_aa: CASSQNWGGGGSEQYF

clone_size: medium-sized
d_call: -
j_call: TRBJ2-1
v_call: TRBV13
cdr3_length: 15
cdr3_nt: TGTGCCAGCAGCTTTTCGCAGGGAAACTACAATGAGCAGTTCTTC
cdr3_aa: CASSFSQGNYNEQFF

clone_size: medium-sized
d_call: TRBD1
j_call: TRBJ1-5
v_call: TRBV19
cdr3_length: 16
cdr3_nt: TGTGCCAGTAGTGACCGGACAGGGAGGGTTAGGGAGCCCCAGCATTTT
cdr3_aa: CASSDRTGRVREPQHF

clone_size: -
d_call: -
j_call: TRBJ2-5
v_call: TRBV5-5
cdr3_length: 14
cdr3_nt: TGTGCCAGCAGTTGGACCCACATATCGGAGACCCAGTACTTC
cdr3_aa: CASSWTHISETQYF

clone_size: medium-sized
d_call: -
j_call: TRBJ2-2
v_call: TRBV7-9
cdr3_length: 14
cdr3_nt: TGTGCCAGCAGCTTAATAGGAGGGACCGGGGAGCTGTTTTTT
cdr3_aa: CASSLIGGTGELFF

clone_size: -
d_call: -
j_call: TRBJ1-1
v_call: TRBV19
cdr3_length: 12
cdr3_nt: TGTGCCAGTACTGGTCTGGGCACTGAAGCTTTCTTT
cdr3_aa: CASTGLGTEAFF

clone_size: medium-sized
d_call: -
j_call: TRBJ1-4
v_call: TRBV2
cdr3_length: 15
cdr3_nt: TGTGCCAGCAGTGAAGGGTTGACCAGGTGGGAAAAACTGTTTTTT
cdr3_aa: CASSEGLTRWEKLFF

clone_size: -
d_call: TRBD1
j_call: TRBJ2-3
v_call: TRBV20-1
cdr3_length: 15
cdr3_nt: TGCAGTGCAAAGGACAGGGGATTGGGATGGGATACGCAGTATTTT
cdr3_aa: CSAKDRGLGWDTQYF

clone_size: -
d_call: TRBD2
j_call: TRBJ2-5
v_call: TRBV6-2/TRBV6-3
cdr3_length: 16
cdr3_nt: TGTGCCAGCAGTTTCATAGCGGGAGTTTCCCAAGAGACCCAGTACTTC
cdr3_aa: CASSFIAGVSQETQYF

clone_size: medium-sized
d_call: -
j_call: TRBJ2-7
v_call: TRBV30
cdr3_length: 14
cdr3_nt: TGTGCCTGGAGTGAAAAGGGTTACACCTACGAGCAGTACTTC
cdr3_aa: CAWSEKGYTYEQYF

clone_size: -
d_call: TRBD1
j_call: TRBJ1-1
v_call: TRBV5-1
cdr3_length: 18
cdr3_nt: TGCGCCAGCAGCTTGAACCCTGGGACAGGGGGCGGGAACACTGAAGCTTTCTTT
cdr3_aa: CASSLNPGTGGGNTEAFF

clone_size: medium-sized
d_call: TRBD1
j_call: TRBJ2-7
v_call: TRBV27
cdr3_length: 14
cdr3_nt: TGTGCCAGCAGTTTAATGGACAGGAACTACGAGCAGTACTTC
cdr3_aa: CASSLMDRNYEQYF

clone_size: few
d_call: -
j_call: TRBJ1-6
v_call: TRBV25-1
cdr3_length: 13
cdr3_nt: TGTGCCAGCAGTCGAGGGACTAATTCACCCCTCCACTTT
cdr3_aa: CASSRGTNSPLHF

clone_size: medium-sized
d_call: -
j_call: TRBJ2-7
v_call: TRBV20-1
cdr3_length: 14
cdr3_nt: TGCAGTGCTAGGCTAGGGGGAGGGCCGAACGAGCAGTACTTC
cdr3_aa: CSARLGGGPNEQYF

clone_size: -
d_call: -
j_call: TRBJ1-1
v_call: TRBV28
cdr3_length: 11
cdr3_nt: TGTGCCAGCTACAGGAACACTGAAGCTTTCTTT
cdr3_aa: CASYRNTEAFF

clone_size: medium-sized
d_call: TRBD1
j_call: TRBJ2-6
v_call: TRBV6-1
cdr3_length: 16
cdr3_nt: TGTGCCAGCAATGACAGGGGAACAACTGGGGCCAACGTCCTGACTTTC
cdr3_aa: CASNDRGTTGANVLTF

clone_size: large
d_call: -
j_call: TRBJ1-5
v_call: TRBV2
cdr3_length: 16
cdr3_nt: TGTGCCAGCAGTGGGGAGACAGGACTTAGCAATCAGCCCCAGCATTTT
cdr3_aa: CASSGETGLSNQPQHF

clone_size: -
d_call: -
j_call: TRBJ1-1
v_call: TRBV7-6
cdr3_length: 14
cdr3_nt: TGTGCCAGCAGCTTAGCGGCCAGGCCGGATGAAGCTTTCTTT
cdr3_aa: CASSLAARPDEAFF

clone_size: -
d_call: -
j_call: TRBJ2-7
v_call: TRBV6-1
cdr3_length: 13
cdr3_nt: TGTGCCAGCAGTTACAGCGGGTTCAACGAGCAGTACTTC
cdr3_aa: CASSYSGFNEQYF

clone_size: few
d_call: -
j_call: TRBJ1-5
v_call: TRBV29-1
cdr3_length: 14
cdr3_nt: TGCAGCGTTGCGATTGGGGCGCGGGATCAGCCCCAGCATTTT
cdr3_aa: CSVAIGARDQPQHF

clone_size: -
d_call: TRBD1
j_call: TRBJ2-4
v_call: TRBV5-1
cdr3_length: 16
cdr3_nt: TGCGCCAGCAGCGTGGGGACAGGGGGCGCCAAAAACATTCAGTACTTC
cdr3_aa: CASSVGTGGAKNIQYF

clone_size: -
d_call: TRBD2
j_call: TRBJ2-1
v_call: TRBV4-2
cdr3_length: 17
cdr3_nt: TGTGCCAACAGCCAAGATAGTAACGGACTAGCCGGCAATGAGCAGTTCTTC
cdr3_aa: CANSQDSNGLAGNEQFF

clone_size: few
d_call: TRBD1
j_call: TRBJ2-6
v_call: TRBV30
cdr3_length: 15
cdr3_nt: TGTGCCTGGGACAGGGATAACTCTGGGGCCAACGTCCTGACTTTC
cdr3_aa: CAWDRDNSGANVLTF

clone_size: -
d_call: -
j_call: TRBJ2-2
v_call: TRBV10-3
cdr3_length: 13
cdr3_nt: TGTGCCATCAGTGCCAGGAACACCGGGGAGCTGTTTTTT
cdr3_aa: CAISARNTGELFF

clone_size: -
d_call: -
j_call: TRBJ2-5
v_call: TRBV19
cdr3_length: 14
cdr3_nt: TGTGCCAGTAGTATTCAGGGATCGGTAGAGACCCAGTACTTC
cdr3_aa: CASSIQGSVETQYF

clone_size: few
d_call: TRBD2
j_call: TRBJ2-5
v_call: TRBV12-5
cdr3_length: 13
cdr3_nt: TGTGCTAGTGCCCGGACTAGCGGGGAGACCCAGTACTTC
cdr3_aa: CASARTSGETQYF

clone_size: -
d_call: -
j_call: TRBJ1-5
v_call: TRBV15
cdr3_length: 14
cdr3_nt: TGTGCCACCAGCCACAGGGTAGGCGATCAGCCCCAGCATTTT
cdr3_aa: CATSHRVGDQPQHF

clone_size: medium-sized
d_call: -
j_call: TRBJ2-7
v_call: TRBV28
cdr3_length: 12
cdr3_nt: TGTGCCAGCCACACAGATGACTACGAGCAGTACTTC
cdr3_aa: CASHTDDYEQYF

clone_size: medium-sized
d_call: TRBD2
j_call: TRBJ2-5
v_call: TRBV7-9
cdr3_length: 14
cdr3_nt: TGTGCCAGCAGCTTAGCTTCTAGCGGGGCGACCCAGTACTTC
cdr3_aa: CASSLASSGATQYF

clone_size: few
d_call: TRBD2
j_call: TRBJ2-1
v_call: TRBV19
cdr3_length: 14
cdr3_nt: TGTGCCAGTAGTTCGGGGGGGATTGGCAATGAGCAGTTCTTC
cdr3_aa: CASSSGGIGNEQFF

clone_size: few
d_call: TRBD2
j_call: TRBJ2-3
v_call: TRBV20-1
cdr3_length: 15
cdr3_nt: TGCAGTGCTAGTTATGATGGGGGGGTTACAGATACGCAGTATTTT
cdr3_aa: CSASYDGGVTDTQYF

clone_size: medium-sized
d_call: -
j_call: TRBJ2-7
v_call: TRBV11-3
cdr3_length: 11
cdr3_nt: TGTGCCAGCAGCTTCGCCTACGAGCAGTACTTC
cdr3_aa: CASSFAYEQYF

clone_size: medium-sized
d_call: -
j_call: TRBJ1-2
v_call: TRBV27
cdr3_length: 13
cdr3_nt: TGTGCCAGCAGCCTAGCTGGAGTCTATGGCTACACCTTC
cdr3_aa: CASSLAGVYGYTF

clone_size: medium-sized
d_call: -
j_call: TRBJ2-7
v_call: TRBV4-1
cdr3_length: 15
cdr3_nt: TGCGCCAGCAGCCAAACACGGCAGAATCCCTACGAGCAGTACTTC
cdr3_aa: CASSQTRQNPYEQYF

clone_size: medium-sized
d_call: -
j_call: TRBJ1-1
v_call: TRBV11-3
cdr3_length: 16
cdr3_nt: TGTGCCAGCAGCTTAAGCGGGGGGGGGGGGGACACTGAAGCTTTCTTT
cdr3_aa: CASSLSGGGGDTEAFF

clone_size: -
d_call: TRBD2
j_call: TRBJ2-7
v_call: TRBV2
cdr3_length: 13
cdr3_nt: TGTGCCAGCAGGACTAGCGGGAGAGGGGAGCAGTACTTC
cdr3_aa: CASRTSGRGEQYF

clone_size: -
d_call: TRBD2
j_call: TRBJ2-1
v_call: TRBV7-9
cdr3_length: 17
cdr3_nt: TGTGCCAGCAGCTTAGGGACTAGCGGGAGGGCCTTGTTTGAGCAGTTCTTC
cdr3_aa: CASSLGTSGRALFEQFF

clone_size: medium-sized
d_call: -
j_call: TRBJ2-7
v_call: TRBV30
cdr3_length: 12
cdr3_nt: TGTGCCTGGGCGCACAGCACCTACGAGCAGTACTTC
cdr3_aa: CAWAHSTYEQYF